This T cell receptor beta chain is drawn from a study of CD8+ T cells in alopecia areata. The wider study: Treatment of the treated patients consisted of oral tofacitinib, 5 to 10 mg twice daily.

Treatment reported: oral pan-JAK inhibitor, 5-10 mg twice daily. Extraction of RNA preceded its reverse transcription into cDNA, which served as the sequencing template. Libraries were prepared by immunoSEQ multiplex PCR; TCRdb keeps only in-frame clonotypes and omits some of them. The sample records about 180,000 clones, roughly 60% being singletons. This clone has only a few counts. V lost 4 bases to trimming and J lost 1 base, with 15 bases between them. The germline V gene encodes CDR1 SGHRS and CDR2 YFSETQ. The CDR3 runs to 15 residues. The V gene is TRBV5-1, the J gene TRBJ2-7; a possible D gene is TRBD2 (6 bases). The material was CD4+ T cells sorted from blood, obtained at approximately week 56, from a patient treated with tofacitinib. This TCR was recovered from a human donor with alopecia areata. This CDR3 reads CASSPRGSQSYEQYF. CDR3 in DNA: TGCGCCAGCAGCCCCCGGGGGTCCCAGTCCTACGAGCAGTACTTC.